This TCR beta chain was sequenced for a study of T cell responses to AZD1222 COVID-19 vaccine. Study-wide results and limits: It was only after the peak T cell response that any repertoires were sampled. The study found vaccine-associated CD4 TCRs spanning spike, dominant at 160-218 and 743-854. Clonal diversity may have been underestimated, and the donors were mostly white British, with more females than males.

CDR1 SGHAT and CDR2 FQNNGV come from the germline V gene. CDR3 length equals 15 residues. V shed 3 bases, J shed 3 bases, and the junction held 5 bases outside the gene matches. TCRdb's table, derived via immunoSEQ multiplex PCR, lists solely in-frame clones and lacks some. The table records roughly 110,000 clones, around 90% of them present only once. As to this clone: Its specificity is not known.

The sequencing here drew on peripheral blood, taken 28 days after the second AZD1222 dose. The gene calls are TRBV11-2 and TRBJ2-7; the match to TRBD1 covers 10 bases. The receptor was derived from an adult who received the AZD1222 COVID-19 vaccine. The CDR3 loop reads CASSFLTGGLYEQYF. The CDR3 DNA reads TGTGCCAGCAGCTTCCTGACAGGGGGCCTCTACGAGCAGTACTTC. Complete variable domain (other parts from reference TRBV11-2 and TRBJ2-7): EAGVAQSPRYKIIEKRQSVAFWCNPISGHATLYWYQQILGQGPKLLIQFQNNGVVDDSQLPKDRFSAERLKGVDSTLKIQPAKLEDSAVYLCASSFLTGGLYEQYFGPGTRLTVT.